The 30 T cell receptor beta chains below come from one sample, sequenced in a study of T cell responses to AZD1222 COVID-19 vaccine. Profiling relied on immunoSEQ multiplex PCR, and the TCRdb table lists in-frame clones only, not all of them. Of 100,000 to 150,000 clones in the sample, roughly 85% were seen once. The sample consisted of peripheral blood, taken on day 0 of AZD1222 vaccination. Receptor source: an adult in good health.

This chain links TRBV10-3 with TRBJ1-1; D gene uncertain. The V end was cut by 6 bases, the J end by 1 base, with 12 bases between. The germline gives CDR1 ENHRY, CDR2 SYGVKD. The CDR3 has 14 amino acids. CDR3 sequence: CAISPQVPNTEAFF. CDR3 in DNA: TGTGCCATCAGCCCCCAGGTACCGAACACTGAAGCTTTCTTT.

CDR3 nucleotides: TGCGCCAGCAGCCTCGAATGGTGGGGCCCGGATACGCAGTATTTT. Amino acid sequence: CASSLEWWGPDTQYF. This chain connects TRBV4-3 to TRBJ2-3, with D possibly matching TRBD1 (5 bases). From germline, CDR1 is LGHNA and CDR2 YSLEER. The CDR3 is 15 residues long. The V end was cut by 4 bases, the J end by 6 bases, with 17 bases between.

A single count supports this clone. The rearrangement uses TRBV7-8 and TRBJ2-7; TRBD2 aligns across 11 bases. Germline CDR1 reads SGHVS; CDR2 reads FQNEAQ. J lost 3 bases, V lost 3 bases, and 13 bases had no gene match. CDR3 length: 18 amino acids. The CDR3 bases are TGTGCCAGCAGCTTCCCCGCCGACGGACTAGCGGGCTTCTACGAGCAGTACTTC. Translating gives CASSFPADGLAGFYEQYF.

The V call is TRBV9, the J call TRBJ1-1; 7 nucleotides match TRBD1. This CDR3 comprises 14 residues. The V gene's germline CDR1 is SGDLS and CDR2 YYNGEE. The junction had 4 bases not matched to a gene; V was cut back by 0 bases and J by 5 bases. The CDR3 nucleotides are TGTGCCAGCAGCGTAGCAGGGACAGCTACTGAAGCTTTCTTT. This encodes CASSVAGTATEAFF.

The rearrangement uses TRBV3-1 (or the pseudogene TRBV3-2) and TRBJ1-2, with D possibly matching TRBD1 (5 bases). CDR1 and CDR2 (germline): LGHDT, YNNKEL (reference sequence). Trimming took 2 bases from V and 8 from J, leaving 15 bases between them. The CDR3 contains 14 residues. Here the CDR3 DNA reads TGTGCCAGCAGCCAACAGACGGGGGGAGGCGGCTACACCTTC. Translation: CASSQQTGGGGYTF.

This clone was counted a few times. The CDR3 coding sequence is TGTGCCAGTAGTATAGATCCGGGTAGGACTTCTAGCAATCAGCCCCAGCATTTT. As protein: CASSIDPGRTSSNQPQHF. V is TRBV19 and J is TRBJ1-5; no reliable D call. The CDR3 totals 18 residues. V was shortened by 0 bases and J by 0 bases, with 15 bases between the two germline ends. Germline-derived CDR1 and CDR2 are LNHDA and SQIVND (reference sequence).

In its sample, this clone was seen a few times. The DNA of the CDR3 is TGTGCCACCCTAGGCGAGCAGTACTTC. Protein product: CATLGEQYF. The chain carries TRBV24-1 and TRBJ2-7, with no clear D. CDR1 is KGHDR and CDR2 is SFDVKD in the germline V gene. There are 9 residues in the CDR3. V dropped 9 bases and J dropped 6 bases, with 5 bases sitting between them.

The V gene is TRBV25-1, the J gene TRBJ2-5; 10 bases align to TRBD2. V was clipped by 4 bases and J by 2 bases; unmatched bases: 13. The CDR3 runs to 18 residues. The germline V gene has CDR1 MGHDK and CDR2 SYGVNS. Here the CDR3 DNA reads TGTGCCAGCAGTGGCCCCCATTCTAGCGGGAGCTTTCAAGAGACCCAGTACTTC. Translated, it gives CASSGPHSSGSFQETQYF.

The chain has TRBV28 and TRBJ1-1; D may be TRBD1 (5 bases). V gave up 6 bases and J gave up 1 base, with 9 bases separating them. The CDR3 covers 13 residues. CDR1 MDHEN and CDR2 SYDVKM come from the germline V gene. The CDR3 bases are TGTGCCAGCAGGGGGGTCGGGAACACTGAAGCTTTCTTT. Translation: CASRGVGNTEAFF.

The V gene is TRBV4-1, the J gene TRBJ1-2; D gene uncertain. The CDR3 is 15 residues long. CDR1 MGHRA and CDR2 YSYEKL come from the germline V gene. Trimming left V 1 base short and J 0 bases short, with 9 bases between. CDR3 in DNA: TGCGCCAGCAGCCAAGGAGAACGGACTAACTATGGCTACACCTTC. This translates into CASSQGERTNYGYTF.

This rearrangement joins TRBV9 to TRBJ1-1; D is undetermined. The CDR3 runs to 16 residues. Trimming stripped 0 bases from V and 0 bases from J, with 12 bases between. Germline CDR1 is SGDLS and CDR2 is YYNGEE. CDR3 amino acids: CASSVGRAAMNTEAFF. In nucleotides, the CDR3 is TGTGCCAGCAGCGTAGGTAGAGCAGCAATGAACACTGAAGCTTTCTTT.

The chain uses TRBV27 and TRBJ1-5; 10 positions match TRBD1. V was pared by 10 bases and J by 3 bases, with 3 bases of the junction left unmatched. Per the germline V gene, CDR1 is MNHEY and CDR2 is SMNVEV (reference sequence). This CDR3 is 13 amino acids long. In nucleotides, the CDR3 is TGTGCCACCGGACAGGGGGTCAATCAGCCCCAGCATTTT. Translating it yields CATGQGVNQPQHF.

This sequence joins TRBV6-5 and TRBJ2-5; the D gene is possibly TRBD1 (6 bases). Germline values: CDR1 MNHEY, CDR2 SVGAGI. The CDR3 consists of 15 residues. V lost 8 bases to trimming and J lost 1 base, with 17 bases between them. The CDR3 region is CASEGGQASQETQYF. As DNA, the CDR3 is TGTGCCAGCGAAGGGGGACAAGCCTCCCAAGAGACCCAGTACTTC.

The gene calls are TRBV6-1 and TRBJ2-3; D unresolved. The length of the CDR3 is 15 residues. V was clipped by 3 bases and J by 0 bases, with 10 bases between them. Germline-derived CDR1 and CDR2 are MNHNS and SASEGT. The CDR3, as DNA: TGTGCCAGCAGTGACAGCATTACTAGCACAGATACGCAGTATTTT. Its translation is CASSDSITSTDTQYF.

The chain combines TRBV4-1 with TRBJ2-7, with TRBD2 matching over 7 bases. The V and J ends lost 4 bases and 0 bases, in that order; junction bases with no gene match: 12. Looked up from germline, CDR1 is MGHRA and CDR2 is YSYEKL. The CDR3 has 17 amino acids. The CDR3 region has the DNA TGCGCCAGCAGCCCCTTGTTAAAGCGGGGTTCCTCCTACGAGCAGTACTTC. The encoded protein is CASSPLLKRGSSYEQYF.

The chain employs TRBV5-4 and TRBJ1-2; perhaps TRBD1 as D (5 bases). The CDR3 has 15 residues. V was shortened by 5 bases and J by 0 bases, with 14 bases between the two germline ends. CDR1 and CDR2 (germline): SGHNT, YYREEE (reference sequence). CDR3 residues: CASRSPRGSNYGYTF. Written as DNA, the CDR3 is TGTGCCAGCAGGTCCCCAAGGGGTTCTAACTATGGCTACACCTTC.

This clone was seen just once. This chain uses TRBV27 with TRBJ1-2; 9 bases are shared with TRBD1. Germline CDR1 reads MNHEY; CDR2 reads SMNVEV (reference sequence). CDR3 length: 15 residues. Losses at the gene ends were 6 bases for V and 2 bases for J; bases not matched to a gene: 7. Written as DNA, the CDR3 is TGTGCCAGCAGGAACACCGGGACAGGGAACTATGGCTACACCTTC. As protein: CASRNTGTGNYGYTF.

This sequence joins TRBV21-1 and TRBJ1-2; the D call of TRBD1 is as the table states it, not checked on the DNA. TRBV21-1 is a known pseudogene. This CDR3 has 13 residues. The CDR3: CASSPQGYYGYTF. For the CDR3, the DNA is TGTGCCAGCAGCCCACAGGGGTACTATGGCTACACCTTC.

The CDR3 sequence is CATSRDRAGNNEQYF. The CDR3 nucleotides are TGTGCCACCAGCAGAGATAGGGCAGGGAATAACGAGCAGTACTTC. This chain links TRBV15 with TRBJ2-7, with D possibly matching TRBD1 (5 bases). V lost 0 bases and J lost 5, with 14 bases in between. Per germline, CDR1 LNHNV and CDR2 YYDKDF (reference sequence). This CDR3 spans 15 amino acids.

This clone has more than one count but fewer than ten. V usage is TRBV2 and J usage is TRBJ1-5, with D maybe TRBD1 (5 bases). The V end was cut by 1 base, the J end by 5 bases, with 21 bases between. Germline values: CDR1 SNHLY, CDR2 FYNNEI. CDR3 size: 18 residues. CDR3 DNA sequence: TGTGCCAGCAGTGAAGGGCGGAGGGGATATTCGGTTGATCAGCCCCAGCATTTT. The encoded protein is CASSEGRRGYSVDQPQHF.

CDR3 residues: CATKRTDTQYF. The CDR3 DNA sequence: TGTGCCACAAAAAGGACAGATACGCAGTATTTT. This sequence joins TRBV2 and TRBJ2-3; D is uncertain. Germline V lookup: CDR1 SNHLY, CDR2 FYNNEI. V lost 10 bases and J lost 3, with 8 bases in between. The CDR3 totals 11 residues.

This clone was detected once. V gene TRBV3-1 (or the pseudogene TRBV3-2) combines with J gene TRBJ1-2, with 7 bases lining up with TRBD1. The CDR3 runs 14 residues. Germline V CDR1 and CDR2: LGHDT, YNNKEL (reference sequence). The V segment lost 7 bases and the J segment 2 bases; nucleotides outside the gene matches: 7. The CDR3 DNA is TGTGCCAGCAACCCGGACAGGCAGAACTATGGCTACACCTTC. This sequence encodes CASNPDRQNYGYTF.

The V gene is TRBV7-9, the J gene TRBJ2-4; TRBD1 matches at 7 bases. J was trimmed by 0 bases and V by 5 bases; bases with no gene match: 10. In germline, CDR1 is SEHNR, CDR2 FQNEAQ (reference sequence). This CDR3 is built from 17 residues. The CDR3 DNA reads as TGTGCCAGCAGCCAGGACAGGTCTACTTTAGCCAAAAACATTCAGTACTTC. Translating it yields CASSQDRSTLAKNIQYF. Drawing the rest from reference TRBV7-9 and TRBJ2-4, the complete variable domain is DTGVSQNPRHKITKRGQNVTFRCDPISEHNRLYWYRQTLGQGPEFLTYFQNEAQLEKSRLLSDRFSAERPKGSFSTLEIQRTEQGDSAMYLCASSQDRSTLAKNIQYFGAGTRLSVL.

This clone was found once. The chain combines TRBV3-1 (or the pseudogene TRBV3-2) with TRBJ1-5; weak D call: TRBD1 (6 bases). Germline V gene sequence: CDR1 LGHDT, CDR2 YNNKEL (reference sequence). The CDR3 extends over 19 amino acids. V shed 7 bases and J shed 2 bases, with 27 bases lying between them. Written as DNA, the CDR3 is TGTGCCAGCATCCTTGGGGGCGGGACCCGGGGGGTCGGCAATCAGCCCCAGCATTTT. Amino acids: CASILGGGTRGVGNQPQHF.

The chain has TRBV7-2 and TRBJ2-7; TRBD2 matches 10 bases. This CDR3 has 15 residues. Germline loops: CDR1 SGHTA, CDR2 FQGNSA. The ends lost 0 bases at V and 6 bases at J; junction bases unmatched: 5. The CDR3 loop reads CASSLAVLAGGEQYF. CDR3 DNA: TGTGCCAGCAGCTTAGCGGTTTTAGCGGGAGGCGAGCAGTACTTC.

The chain links TRBV7-9 to TRBJ2-3; D assignment may be TRBD1 or TRBD2 (5 bases each). This CDR3 contains 16 residues. Germline CDR1 is SEHNR and CDR2 is FQNEAQ (reference sequence). V was trimmed by 3 bases and J by 4 bases, leaving 17 bases between them. Written as DNA, the CDR3 is TGTGCCAGCAGCTTGAAGGGACCCCTGGGGGCAGATACGCAGTATTTT. Protein: CASSLKGPLGADTQYF. Full variable domain (outside the CDR3, taken from reference TRBV7-9 and TRBJ2-3): DTGVSQNPRHKITKRGQNVTFRCDPISEHNRLYWYRQTLGQGPEFLTYFQNEAQLEKSRLLSDRFSAERPKGSFSTLEIQRTEQGDSAMYLCASSLKGPLGADTQYFGPGTRLTVL.

The rearrangement links TRBV5-1 to TRBJ2-1, with TRBD2 as a possible D gene (6 bases). The CDR3 has 15 residues. The V and J ends lost 5 bases and 0 bases respectively, with 12 bases between them. Germline V gene data show CDR1 as SGHRS and CDR2 as YFSETQ. CDR3 in amino acids: CASSLATFSYNEQFF. The CDR3, as DNA: TGCGCCAGCAGTCTAGCGACTTTCTCCTACAATGAGCAGTTCTTC.

The chain couples TRBV7-3 to TRBJ1-1; 11 bases line up with TRBD1. The V and J ends lost 5 bases and 6 bases, in that order; junction bases with no gene match: 5. Germline CDR1 SGHTA, CDR2 FQGTGA. This CDR3 is 14 amino acids long. The CDR3 DNA is TGTGCCAGCAGCCTAGGACAGGGGGCCGCTGAAGCTTTCTTT. It translates to CASSLGQGAAEAFF.

This chain links TRBV11-1 with TRBJ2-2; D is uncertain. CDR3 size: 15 residues. The germline V and J ends were trimmed by 5 bases and 1 base, with 11 bases remaining between them. Germline V gene sequence: CDR1 SGHAT, CDR2 FQDESV (reference sequence). CDR3 nucleotide sequence: TGTGCCAGCAGCGTCGACATGTTGAACACCGGGGAGCTGTTTTTT. It specifies CASSVDMLNTGELFF.

The gene calls are TRBV6-5 and TRBJ2-7; D might be TRBD1 or TRBD2, each matching 6 bases. The CDR3 spans 12 residues. V lost 9 bases and J lost 1, with 10 bases in between. Per germline, CDR1 MNHEY and CDR2 SVGAGI. CDR3 residues: CASKGGSYEQYF. CDR3 DNA: TGTGCCAGTAAGGGGGGTTCCTACGAGCAGTACTTC.